The 26 T cell receptor beta chains listed next were all sequenced from one sample in a study of cytomegalovirus exposure and HLA in healthy donors. Amplification used 60 Vbeta primers and 13 Jbeta primers. Repertoires were generated with immunoSEQ multiplex PCR, while TCRdb's copy carries only in-frame clones and drops some. The sample has 210,000 or so clones; 70% to 90% are singletons. Specimen: PBMCs. The receptor set was obtained from a human donor in good health.

The count of this clone is one. The gene calls are TRBV27 and TRBJ1-4; D remains ambiguous. CDR1 and CDR2 from the germline V gene are MNHEY and SMNVEV (reference sequence). V was pared by 8 bases and J by 8 bases, with 18 bases between. CDR3 length equals 14 residues. Here the CDR3 DNA reads TGTGCCAGCGCGTTAGGTACAGTTCCAGAAAAACTGTTTTTT. Its translation: CASALGTVPEKLFF.

This clone was detected a few times. The J gene is TRBJ1-2, the V gene TRBV2, with a tentative D call TRBD1 (5 bases). V lost 6 bases and J 6 bases, leaving 11 bases between the germline ends. The CDR3 loop spans 12 amino acids. Per the germline V gene, CDR1 is SNHLY and CDR2 is FYNNEI. CDR3 coding DNA: TGTGCCAGCAGGCAGGGCCTTCATGGCTACACCTTC. Translated, it gives CASRQGLHGYTF. Looking up the rest from reference TRBV2 and TRBJ1-2 gives the full variable domain: EPEVTQTPSHQVTQMGQEVILRCVPISNHLYFYWYRQILGQKVEFLVSFYNNEISEKSEIFDDQFSVERPDGSNFTLKIRSTKLEDSAMYFCASRQGLHGYTFGSGTRLTVV.

The genes are TRBV11-3 and TRBJ2-3, with 12 bases fitting TRBD2. This CDR3 is 15 amino acids long. Germline V gene data show CDR1 as SGHNT and CDR2 as YENEEA. Germline trimming cut 5 bases from V and 4 bases from J; bases unmatched to any gene: 4. The CDR3 reads CASSRGLAGPDTQYF. The CDR3 DNA reads as TGTGCCAGCAGCCGCGGACTAGCGGGACCAGATACGCAGTATTTT.

The chain recombines TRBV5-6 with TRBJ2-2; TRBD2 matches at 8 bases. CDR3 length equals 19 residues. From germline, CDR1 is SGHDT and CDR2 YYEEEE. Trimming cost V 4 bases and J 3 bases; bases outside gene matches: 17. CDR3 DNA: TGTGCCAGCAGCCGAATCCCGGGACTAGGAGTAAAGGACACCGGGGAGCTGTTTTTT. Protein product: CASSRIPGLGVKDTGELFF.

The genes are TRBV10-1 and TRBJ2-5, with TRBD2 matching over 10 bases. The better agreement between TRBJ2-7 and the DNA end casts doubt on the J call. CDR3 length equals 15 residues. CDR1 and CDR2 (germline): WNHNN, SYGVQD (reference sequence). The CDR3 DNA sequence: TGCGCCAGCAGTGGGACTAGCGGTAGAGCCTACGAGCAGTACTTC. Translating it yields CASSGTSGRAYEQYF.

This sequence joins TRBV19 and TRBJ2-5, with 7 bases fitting TRBD1. The CDR3 is 14 amino acids. Trimming took 0 bases from V and 5 from J; bases not matched to a gene: 3. Germline V gives CDR1 LNHDA, CDR2 SQIVND (reference sequence). CDR3 nucleotide sequence: TGTGCCAGTAGTATAGACGGACAGGTGGAGACCCAGTACTTC. This gives the protein CASSIDGQVETQYF.

The rearrangement links TRBV19 to TRBJ1-2; the match to TRBD1 covers 10 bases. The V segment lost 7 bases and the J segment 8 bases; nucleotides outside the gene matches: 13. There are 15 residues in the CDR3. The germline CDR1 and CDR2 sequences are LNHDA and SQIVND (reference sequence). CDR3 DNA: TGTGCCAGTACCCATCGGGGACAGGGGAGAGGAGGCTACACCTTC. Its translation is CASTHRGQGRGGYTF.

This rearrangement joins TRBV7-3 to TRBJ2-1, with a weak D call TRBD2 (7 bases). This CDR3 spans 17 amino acids. V gave up 6 bases and J gave up 5 bases, with 23 bases separating them. Germline assignment: CDR1 SGHTA and CDR2 FQGTGA. Here the CDR3 DNA reads TGTGCCAGCAGTCCTTTGGGGGGGGCCTTCACACACAATGAGCAGTTCTTC. Its protein product is CASSPLGGAFTHNEQFF. The variable domain in full, completed from reference TRBV7-3 and TRBJ2-1, reads GAGVSQTPSNKVTEKGKYVELRCDPISGHTALYWYRQSLGQGPEFLIYFQGTGAADDSGLPNDRFFAVRPEGSVSTLKIQRTERGDSAVYLCASSPLGGAFTHNEQFFGPGTRLTVL.

This clone is a singleton in its sample. The chain carries TRBV29-1 and TRBJ2-7; 9 nucleotides line up with TRBD1. V shed 5 bases and J 3 bases; nucleotides not matched to a gene: 2. There are 12 residues in the CDR3. From germline, CDR1 is SQVTM and CDR2 ANQGSEA. CDR3 amino acids: CSVQTGGYEQYF. The CDR3 region has the DNA TGCAGCGTTCAGACAGGGGGCTACGAGCAGTACTTC.

V gene TRBV19 combines with J gene TRBJ1-2; 7 bases match TRBD1. The CDR3 loop spans 13 amino acids. CDR1 is LNHDA, CDR2 SQIVND, per germline (reference sequence). Trimming cost V 4 bases and J 4 bases; bases outside gene matches: 3. As DNA, the CDR3 is TGTGCCAGTAGTAGACGGGACAGCTATGGCTACACCTTC. It yields the protein CASSRRDSYGYTF. Looking up the rest from reference TRBV19 and TRBJ1-2 gives the full variable domain: DGGITQSPKYLFRKEGQNVTLSCEQNLNHDAMYWYRQDPGQGLRLIYYSQIVNDFQKGDIAEGYSVSREKKESFPLTVTSAQKNPTAFYLCASSRRDSYGYTFGSGTRLTVV.

The chain carries TRBV27 and TRBJ2-7; a weak D match, TRBD2 (6 bases). Per germline, CDR1 MNHEY and CDR2 SMNVEV (reference sequence). Trimming took off 0 bases at V and 0 bases at J, with 12 bases between the two ends. The CDR3 is 16 amino acids. The DNA of the CDR3 is TGTGCCAGCAGTTTATCCGCGGACGGGAGCTCCTACGAGCAGTACTTC. Translation gives CASSLSADGSSYEQYF.

This clone was detected once. V gene TRBV5-6 combines with J gene TRBJ2-7; 7 bases fit TRBD2. The ends lost 0 bases at V and 2 bases at J; junction bases unmatched: 5. Germline values: CDR1 SGHDT, CDR2 YYEEEE. The CDR3 sequence is 15 residues long. DNA of the CDR3: TGTGCCAGCAGCTTGGGAGGTCTAGCGGCCTACGAGCAGTACTTC. It yields the protein CASSLGGLAAYEQYF.

This rearrangement joins TRBV7-3 to TRBJ1-3; 9 bases match TRBD1. Unmatched junction bases numbered 3, after V lost 6 bases and J lost 0 bases. The CDR3 has 15 residues. Looked up from germline, CDR1 is SGHTA and CDR2 is FQGTGA. The CDR3 spells CASSRQGDSGNTIYF. The CDR3 coding sequence is TGTGCCAGCAGTAGACAGGGGGACTCTGGAAACACCATATATTTT. Based on the CDR3 plus reference TRBV7-3 and TRBJ1-3, the full variable domain is GAGVSQTPSNKVTEKGKYVELRCDPISGHTALYWYRQSLGQGPEFLIYFQGTGAADDSGLPNDRFFAVRPEGSVSTLKIQRTERGDSAVYLCASSRQGDSGNTIYFGEGSWLTVV.

This clone was seen a handful of times. This chain links TRBV7-9 with TRBJ2-5, with a weak D call TRBD1 (6 bases). Germline V gene data show CDR1 as SEHNR and CDR2 as FQNEAQ (reference sequence). V lost 0 bases, J lost 1 base, and 12 bases lay in between. The CDR3 is 16 residues long. The CDR3 DNA reads as TGTGCCAGCAGCTTAGCGAAGGGGGTCCGCCAAGAGACCCAGTACTTC. The encoded protein is CASSLAKGVRQETQYF.

This clone appeared a few times. The chain uses TRBV4-2 and TRBJ2-1; 13 bases map to TRBD2. Losses at the gene ends were 4 bases for V and 7 bases for J; bases not matched to a gene: 7. This CDR3 is built from 16 residues. Germline V gives CDR1 LGHNA, CDR2 YNFKEQ. CDR3 loop: CASSPVGTSGNNEQFF. CDR3 sequence (DNA): TGTGCCAGCAGCCCAGTTGGGACTAGCGGGAATAATGAGCAGTTCTTC.

V is TRBV6-4 and J is TRBJ2-7; 9 bases align to TRBD1. After removal of 6 bases from V and 4 bases from J, the junction contained 13 bases not matched to a gene. The CDR3 runs 16 residues. Looked up from germline, CDR1 is MRHNA and CDR2 is SNTAGT. CDR3 nucleotides: TGTGCCAGCAGCGACAGTGGGACAGGGCTTCCATACGAGCAGTACTTC. It is translated as CASSDSGTGLPYEQYF.

This clone turned up a few times. Within the sample, other DNA sequences also encode this same CDR3. The chain joins TRBV4-3 to TRBJ2-7; 8 bases align to TRBD1. The CDR3 has 15 residues. The germline gives CDR1 LGHNA, CDR2 YSLEER. The junction had 5 bases not matched to a gene; V was cut back by 2 bases and J by 2 bases. The CDR3 nucleotides are TGCGCCAGCAGCCAATCCGGGACAGGAGCCTACGAGCAGTACTTC. This sequence encodes CASSQSGTGAYEQYF.

The chain combines TRBV5-1 with TRBJ1-1; 7 bases line up with TRBD1. After removal of 3 bases from V and 7 bases from J, the junction contained 18 bases not matched to a gene. Germline V gene sequence: CDR1 SGHRS, CDR2 YFSETQ. The CDR3 is made up of 17 amino acids. CDR3 nucleotides: TGCGCCAGCAGCTCGGACGGGATGACAGGGCGCGGGGATGAAGCTTTCTTT. Protein sequence: CASSSDGMTGRGDEAFF.

This clone was recorded at least ten times. V usage is TRBV2 and J usage is TRBJ1-1, with D perhaps matching TRBD1 (5 bases). This CDR3 is built from 12 residues. The germline V gene encodes CDR1 SNHLY and CDR2 FYNNEI. The germline V and J ends were trimmed by 4 bases and 11 bases, with 14 bases remaining between them. The CDR3: CASSGDWVGAFF. CDR3 DNA sequence: TGTGCCAGCAGTGGGGACTGGGTTGGGGCTTTCTTT. The variable domain in full, completed from reference TRBV2 and TRBJ1-1, reads EPEVTQTPSHQVTQMGQEVILRCVPISNHLYFYWYRQILGQKVEFLVSFYNNEISEKSEIFDDQFSVERPDGSNFTLKIRSTKLEDSAMYFCASSGDWVGAFFGQGTRLTVV.

CDR3 amino acids: CASSPDRVWVFF. The DNA of the CDR3 is TGTGCCAGCAGTCCGGACAGGGTTTGGGTTTTCTTT. The chain joins TRBV6-5 to TRBJ1-1; 8 nucleotides agree with TRBD1. The CDR3 has 12 amino acids. The V gene end was trimmed by 5 bases and the J gene end by 13 bases; junction bases not matched to a gene: 9. The germline gives CDR1 MNHEY, CDR2 SVGAGI.

This sequence joins TRBV29-1 and TRBJ2-7; 8 bases agree with TRBD1. V lost 5 bases and J lost 3; bases outside the gene matches: 12. Germline lookup yields CDR1 SQVTM and CDR2 ANQGSEA. This CDR3 contains 15 residues. CDR3: CSVRTTDRELYEQYF. DNA for the CDR3: TGCAGCGTTAGAACGACGGACAGGGAGCTCTACGAGCAGTACTTC.

The chain links TRBV5-1 to TRBJ1-3; tentative D call: TRBD1 (6 bases). The CDR3 extends over 14 amino acids. Deletions cut 4 bases from V and 0 bases from J, with 8 bases between. CDR1 and CDR2 (germline): SGHRS, YFSETQ. The CDR3 DNA is TGCGCCAGCAGCACACAGGGCTCTGGAAACACCATATATTTT. Translated: CASSTQGSGNTIYF.

Only a few counts were recorded for this clone. The chain uses TRBV27 and TRBJ2-7, with D possibly being TRBD2 (6 bases). V was pared by 6 bases and J by 4 bases, with 19 bases between. The CDR3 is made up of 15 amino acids. Germline V gene data show CDR1 as MNHEY and CDR2 as SMNVEV (reference sequence). CDR3 in DNA: TGTGCCAGCAGCCCCCGTGGGGGGAGTCTATACGAGCAGTACTTC. This sequence encodes CASSPRGGSLYEQYF.

The chain employs TRBV7-2 and TRBJ2-1, with TRBD1 as a possible D gene (6 bases). Germline assignment: CDR1 SGHTA and CDR2 FQGNSA. The CDR3 sequence is 15 residues long. V lost 8 bases and J 4 bases, leaving 18 bases between the germline ends. DNA of the CDR3: TGTGCCAGCTCGAACAGGGCTCCGATTTACAATGAGCAGTTCTTC. Amino acids: CASSNRAPIYNEQFF.

The genes are TRBV5-1 and TRBJ2-7; tentative D call: TRBD2 (6 bases). Trimming left V 6 bases short and J 3 bases short, with 16 bases between. Per germline, CDR1 SGHRS and CDR2 YFSETQ. The CDR3 has 14 amino acids. The chain's CDR3 is CASTAEEGSYEQYF. Here the CDR3 DNA reads TGCGCCAGCACGGCTGAGGAGGGCAGCTACGAGCAGTACTTC.

The chain uses TRBV6-5 and TRBJ1-2; 7 bases agree with TRBD1. The CDR3 has 14 residues. The V gene's germline CDR1 is MNHEY and CDR2 SVGAGI. The ends lost 8 bases at V and 2 bases at J; junction bases unmatched: 8. CDR3 region: CASRREGANYGYTF. CDR3 in DNA: TGTGCCAGCCGTAGAGAGGGGGCAAACTATGGCTACACCTTC.